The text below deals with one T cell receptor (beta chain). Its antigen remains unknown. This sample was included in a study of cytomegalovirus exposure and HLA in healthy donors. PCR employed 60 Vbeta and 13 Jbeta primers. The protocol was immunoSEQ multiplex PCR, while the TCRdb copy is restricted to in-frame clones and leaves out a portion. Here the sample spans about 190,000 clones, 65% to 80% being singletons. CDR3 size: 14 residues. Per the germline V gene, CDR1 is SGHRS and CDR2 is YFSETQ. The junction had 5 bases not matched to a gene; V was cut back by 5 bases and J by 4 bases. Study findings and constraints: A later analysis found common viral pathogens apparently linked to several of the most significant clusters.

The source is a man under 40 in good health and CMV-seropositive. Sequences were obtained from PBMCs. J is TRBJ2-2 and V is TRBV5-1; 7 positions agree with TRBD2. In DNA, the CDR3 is TGCGCCAGCAGAACGAGGGAGGGCACCGGGGAGCTGTTTTTT. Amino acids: CASRTREGTGELFF.